Following are 19 T cell receptor beta chains from one sample sequenced in a study of cytomegalovirus exposure and HLA in healthy donors. This table comes from immunoSEQ multiplex PCR, and its TCRdb copy is limited to in-frame clones, with some not included. There are under 200,000 clones in the sample; about 90% occur only once, and approximately 2.9% lies in the top ten. Material: PBMCs. The source of these receptors is a woman aged 18 to 35 in good health and CMV-seropositive.

The V and J genes are TRBV7-6 and TRBJ2-2; a weak D match, TRBD2 (7 bases). V gave up 1 base and J gave up 2 bases, with 14 bases separating them. CDR1 is SGHVS and CDR2 is FNYEAQ in the germline V gene. This CDR3 is 17 amino acids long. The CDR3 sequence is CASSLVGASGNTGELFF. CDR3 bases: TGTGCCAGCAGCTTAGTGGGGGCTAGCGGAAACACCGGGGAGCTGTTTTTT. Combining the CDR3 with reference TRBV7-6 and TRBJ2-2 gives the whole variable domain GAGVSQSPRYKVTKRGQDVALRCDPISGHVSLYWYRQALGQGPEFLTYFNYEAQQDKSGLPNDRFSAERPEGSISTLTIQRTEQRDSAMYRCASSLVGASGNTGELFFGEGSRLTVL.

The V gene is TRBV30, the J gene TRBJ1-1; TRBD1 agrees at 9 bases. V lost 1 base, J lost 5 bases, and 2 bases stayed unmatched. The CDR3 runs 13 residues. Germline V CDR1 and CDR2: GTSNPN, SVGIG (reference sequence). The CDR3 region is CAWSGTGVTEAFF. As DNA, the CDR3 is TGTGCCTGGAGTGGGACAGGGGTGACTGAAGCTTTCTTT.

V and J are TRBV4-2 and TRBJ1-4; D might be TRBD1 (6 bases). The CDR3 loop spans 14 amino acids. Germline V gene lookup returns CDR1 LGHNA and CDR2 YNFKEQ. Trimming left V 1 base short and J 6 bases short, with 9 bases between. CDR3 loop: CASSQVQGYEKLFF. CDR3 bases: TGTGCCAGCAGCCAAGTGCAGGGGTATGAAAAACTGTTTTTT.

J is TRBJ1-2 and V is TRBV7-2; no definite D call. Germline V gene sequence: CDR1 SGHTA, CDR2 FQGNSA. V lost 5 bases and J lost 1, with 11 bases in between. This CDR3 has 14 amino acids. CDR3 sequence (DNA): TGTGCCAGCAGCGCAGGACTCCATAACTATGGCTACACCTTC. Residues: CASSAGLHNYGYTF.

The rearrangement uses TRBV7-8 and TRBJ1-5, with D perhaps TRBD1 (5 bases). The V gene's germline CDR1 is SGHVS and CDR2 FQNEAQ. The V end lost 5 bases, the J end lost 3 bases, and 26 bases lay between the germline ends. This CDR3 comprises 19 residues. For the CDR3, the DNA is TGTGCCAGCAGCGAAAGGGACTGGGGTCGCTTAAATCCCAATCAGCCCCAGCATTTT. Its protein product is CASSERDWGRLNPNQPQHF.

This sequence joins TRBV11-1 and TRBJ1-5; 11 nucleotides agree with TRBD1. Looked up from germline, CDR1 is SGHAT and CDR2 is FQDESV (reference sequence). V was clipped by 3 bases and J by 5 bases; unmatched bases: 3. CDR3 length equals 15 residues. The CDR3 protein is CASSLGQGGHQPQHF. The CDR3 coding sequence is TGTGCCAGCAGCTTGGGACAGGGGGGGCATCAGCCCCAGCATTTT.

The CDR3 bases are TGTGCCAGCAGCCCCCGGGACAGGGCCTTCGAGCAGTACTTC. It specifies CASSPRDRAFEQYF. This chain joins TRBV5-4 and TRBJ2-7; 9 positions agree with TRBD1. V lost 4 bases, J lost 6 bases, and 8 bases stayed unmatched. The CDR3 is 14 amino acids. CDR1 is SGHNT and CDR2 is YYREEE in the germline V gene (reference sequence).

This chain uses TRBV23-1 with TRBJ2-5, with 8 bases lining up with TRBD2. TRBV23-1 falls under the ORF class, with uncertain function. The CDR3 covers 13 residues. Trimming at V came to 6 bases and at J to 3 bases, leaving 3 bases not matched to a gene. The CDR3 DNA is TGCGCCAGCAGGAGCGGGAGTGAAGAGACCCAGTACTTC. It codes for CASRSGSEETQYF.

This chain links TRBV28 with TRBJ2-1; 8 nucleotides line up with TRBD2. Germline lookup yields CDR1 MDHEN and CDR2 SYDVKM. V trimming: 6 bases; J trimming: 4 bases; junction bases outside the gene matches: 8. The CDR3 loop spans 15 amino acids. CDR3 protein: CASSQLAEFYNEQFF. CDR3 DNA sequence: TGTGCCAGCAGCCAACTAGCGGAATTTTACAATGAGCAGTTCTTC.

The gene calls are TRBV27 and TRBJ2-7; 7 bases align to TRBD1. Per the germline V gene, CDR1 is MNHEY and CDR2 is SMNVEV (reference sequence). The CDR3 is made up of 14 amino acids. With V trimmed by 10 bases and J by 3 bases, 12 bases remained unmatched. CDR3 in amino acids: CATPHSDRDYEQYF. The CDR3 DNA reads as TGTGCCACTCCACACTCCGACAGGGACTACGAGCAGTACTTC.

This sequence joins TRBV6-5 and TRBJ2-7; tentatively, D is TRBD2 (7 bases). CDR1 is MNHEY and CDR2 is SVGAGI in the germline V gene. With 7 bases removed from V and 6 bases from J, the gap between germline ends came to 19 bases. The CDR3 is made up of 14 amino acids. CDR3 in amino acids: CASTPLGGVGEQYF. The CDR3 DNA follows: TGTGCCAGCACCCCACTAGGGGGGGTTGGCGAGCAGTACTTC.

The chain recombines TRBV2 with TRBJ2-4, with D hard to call. V gave up 3 bases and J gave up 2 bases, with 11 bases separating them. The CDR3 contains 15 residues. Germline V CDR1 and CDR2: SNHLY, FYNNEI. The CDR3 region has the DNA TGTGCCAGCAGTGAGGTAGAGCTTACCAAAAACATTCAGTACTTC. Amino acids: CASSEVELTKNIQYF.

The chain joins TRBV15 to TRBJ2-1, with D perhaps matching TRBD2 (5 bases). This CDR3 spans 13 amino acids. Per the germline V gene, CDR1 is LNHNV and CDR2 is YYDKDF (reference sequence). Trimming removed 5 bases at V and 9 bases at J, with 14 bases between. Written as DNA, the CDR3 is TGTGCCACCAGCGGACCTAGCTTCTTTGAGCAGTTCTTC. Translated, it gives CATSGPSFFEQFF.

This chain connects TRBV5-6 to TRBJ2-3; 8 bases match TRBD2. With 0 bases clipped from V and 0 bases from J, the junction kept 3 bases outside the gene matches. Germline CDR1 is SGHDT and CDR2 is YYEEEE. The CDR3 runs 16 residues. For the CDR3, the DNA is TGTGCCAGCAGCTTGGCCGAGCGGGGGAGCACAGATACGCAGTATTTT. Protein: CASSLAERGSTDTQYF. Variable domain in full (rest from reference TRBV5-6 and TRBJ2-3): DAGVTQSPTHLIKTRGQQVTLRCSPKSGHDTVSWYQQALGQGPQFIFQYYEEEERQRGNFPDRFSGHQFPNYSSELNVNALLLGDSALYLCASSLAERGSTDTQYFGPGTRLTVL.

Only a few counts were recorded for this clone. This chain joins TRBV10-2 and TRBJ2-7, with TRBD1 matching 8 bases. CDR1 and CDR2 from the germline V gene are WSHSY and SAAADI. The CDR3 totals 14 residues. V gave up 4 bases and J gave up 3 bases; unmatched junction bases: 5. In DNA, the CDR3 is TGCGCCAGCAGTGGACGGACAGGGCTCTACGAGCAGTACTTC. Amino acids: CASSGRTGLYEQYF.

V usage is TRBV11-3 and J usage is TRBJ2-1; possibly TRBD2 for D (5 bases). V lost 3 bases to trimming and J lost 8 bases, with 17 bases between them. The CDR3 is made up of 15 amino acids. CDR1 and CDR2 from the germline V gene are SGHNT and YENEEA. The CDR3, as DNA: TGTGCCAGCAGCTTCTGGCTAGCTCCAATCGATGAGCAGTTCTTC. Protein: CASSFWLAPIDEQFF.

The rearrangement joins TRBV7-8 to TRBJ2-1; 7 nucleotides agree with TRBD2. The CDR3 consists of 19 residues. The ends lost 4 bases at V and 3 bases at J; junction bases unmatched: 18. Germline CDR1 and CDR2: SGHVS and FQNEAQ. The CDR3 DNA sequence: TGTGCCAGCAGCTCCGGGACCAATAAAGCACGGGAGGACTACAATGAGCAGTTCTTC. The encoded protein is CASSSGTNKAREDYNEQFF.

CDR3 residues: CASSLSKGRGQPQHF. The DNA for the CDR3 is TGTGCCAGCAGTTTATCGAAGGGGCGCGGACAGCCCCAGCATTTT. V gene TRBV27 combines with J gene TRBJ1-5; maybe TRBD1 (5 bases). The CDR3 runs 15 residues. Germline-derived CDR1 and CDR2 are MNHEY and SMNVEV (reference sequence). Trimming left V 0 bases short and J 7 bases short, with 13 bases between.

The chain combines TRBV6-6 with TRBJ2-7, with D perhaps matching TRBD1 (5 bases). Germline CDR1 and CDR2: MNHNY and SVGAGI (reference sequence). With 4 bases removed from V and 4 bases from J, the gap between germline ends came to 20 bases. This CDR3 has 16 residues. CDR3 bases: TGTGCCAGCAGTTCTCCCGGAAGGCTGGGGCGTTACGAGCAGTACTTC. Its protein product is CASSSPGRLGRYEQYF.